Listed here are 5 T cell receptor beta chains from one sample, sequenced in a study of regulatory T cells in long-lasting Graves disease. Time point here: newly diagnosed GD, antithyroid drugs for less than 3 months. PBMC-extracted RNA yielded the TCR library. CDR3 regions were amplified by Arm-PCR using iRepertoire HTBI primers to build TCR beta libraries. TCRdb analysed the multiplex PCR reads with MiXCR anew, one entry per CDR3 protein. The sample yields approximately 350,000 distinct CDR3 sequences, approximately 16% seen once. This sample also belongs to another study, concerning T cells in Graves' hyperthyroidism and ophthalmopathy.

Here the sequenced sample was peripheral blood mononuclear cells (PBMCs), taken at new diagnosis, from a patient treated with antithyroid drugs. The receptors shown here come from a man aged 35-49 years with Graves disease.

This rearrangement joins TRBV27 to TRBJ1-5; D is possibly TRBD1 (5 bases). V was pared by 2 bases and J by 4 bases, with 12 bases between. This CDR3 is 15 amino acids long. Per the germline V gene, CDR1 is MNHEY and CDR2 is SMNVEV (reference sequence). The CDR3 loop reads CASSLSWGDNQPQHF. CDR3 bases: TGTGCCAGCAGTTTAAGTTGGGGGGATAATCAGCCCCAGCATTTT.

This clonotype was detected ten times or more. The gene calls are TRBV30 and TRBJ2-7; possibly TRBD1 for D (6 bases). V was cut by 4 bases and J by 2 bases, with 12 bases left in between. This CDR3 has 13 amino acids. CDR1 and CDR2 (germline): GTSNPN, SVGIG (reference sequence). CDR3 nucleotide sequence: TGTGCCTGGACTGACCGACAGGCCTACGAGCAGTACTTC. This codes for CAWTDRQAYEQYF. The whole variable domain, remainder taken from reference TRBV30 and TRBJ2-7, is SQTIHQWPATLVQPVGSPLSLECTVEGTSNPNLYWYRQAAGRGLQLLFYSVGIGQISSEVPQNLSASRPQDRQFILSSKKLLLSDSGFYLCAWTDRQAYEQYFGPGTRLTVT.

V and J are TRBV7-3 and TRBJ2-7; 8 positions match TRBD2. The length of the CDR3 is 14 residues. V gave up 2 bases and J gave up 4 bases; unmatched junction bases: 4. Germline CDR1 and CDR2: SGHTA and FQGTGA. As DNA, the CDR3 is TGTGCCAGCAGCTTATCCGGGGGGGGGTACGAGCAGTACTTC. This encodes CASSLSGGGYEQYF.

Concerning this clonotype itself: This could be a read error, since a much larger clone is one nucleotide away. V gene TRBV7-2 combines with J gene TRBJ2-7, with D perhaps given as TRBD1 or TRBD2 (5 bases each). The germline CDR1 and CDR2 sequences are SGHTA and FQGNSA. The CDR3 runs 13 residues. For the CDR3, the DNA is TGTGCCAGCAGGAGGGACCGATCCTACAAGCAGTACTTC. It is translated as CASRRDRSYKQYF.

The chain carries TRBV14 and TRBJ2-5, with TRBD2 identical over 10 bases. This CDR3 comprises 19 residues. The germline V gene has CDR1 SGHDN and CDR2 FVKESK. With V trimmed by 0 bases and J by 3 bases, 13 bases remained unmatched. CDR3 sequence (DNA): TGTGCCAGCAGCCAAGATGGAATAGCGGGGGGTCTGTTCAAAGAGACCCAGTACTTC. Its protein is CASSQDGIAGGLFKETQYF.